What follows are 23 T cell receptor beta chains derived from one specimen sequenced in a study of regulatory T cells in long-lasting Graves disease. Time point reported: newly diagnosed GD, antithyroid drugs for less than 3 months. Extracted PBMC RNA gave rise to the TCR library. The authors built TCR beta libraries using iRepertoire HTBI primers and Arm-PCR of CDR3 regions. TCRdb reprocessed the multiplex PCR reads with MiXCR, giving one entry per CDR3 protein. The data show 600,000 to 650,000 distinct CDR3 sequences, with around 15% seen just once and around 18% held by the top ten. This sample also appeared in a second study, on T cells in Graves' hyperthyroidism and ophthalmopathy.

The sample here was peripheral blood mononuclear cells (PBMCs), taken at new diagnosis, from a patient treated with antithyroid drugs. Receptor source: a woman aged 30 to 39 with Graves disease.

This clonotype was observed at least ten times. The chain employs TRBV3-1 and TRBJ1-5; D gene uncertain. The CDR3 spans 14 residues. Germline-derived CDR1 and CDR2 are LGHDT and YNNKEL (reference sequence). With 0 bases removed from V and 7 bases from J, the gap between germline ends came to 10 bases. The CDR3 region has the DNA TGTGCCAGCAGCCAAGAGGTAGGAACACAGCCCCAGCATTTT. Translation gives CASSQEVGTQPQHF.

V and J are TRBV24-1 and TRBJ2-3; 7 nucleotides match TRBD2. CDR3 length: 15 residues. The V and J ends lost 7 bases and 2 bases, in that order; junction bases with no gene match: 8. CDR1 is KGHDR and CDR2 is SFDVKD in the germline V gene. The CDR3 DNA is TGTGCCACCAGCGGGGGGAACAGGTACACAGATACGCAGTATTTT. Translating gives CATSGGNRYTDTQYF.

This clonotype was counted at least ten times. V usage is TRBV2 and J usage is TRBJ1-2, with D possibly being TRBD1 (6 bases). Deletions cut 7 bases from V and 7 bases from J, with 25 bases between. There are 16 residues in the CDR3. Germline V lookup: CDR1 SNHLY, CDR2 FYNNEI. The CDR3 reads CASIPEAQGGGSGYTF. CDR3 sequence (DNA): TGTGCCAGCATACCCGAGGCACAGGGAGGTGGTAGTGGCTACACCTTC.

In this sample, this clonotype turned up many times. The chain combines TRBV12-3 or TRBV12-4 with TRBJ1-4; D unresolved. The V end lost 1 base, the J end lost 7 bases, and 13 bases lay between the germline ends. The CDR3 loop spans 15 amino acids. CDR3 nucleotide sequence: TGTGCCAGCAGTTTAGGACTTCCTGGAGGTGAAAAACTGTTTTTT. Residues: CASSLGLPGGEKLFF.

In its sample, this clonotype was seen many times. V usage is TRBV5-1 and J usage is TRBJ1-4; perhaps TRBD1 as D (6 bases). The length of the CDR3 is 13 residues. CDR1 and CDR2 from the germline V gene are SGHRS and YFSETQ. Trimming removed 6 bases from V and 2 bases from J, with 8 bases in between. CDR3 DNA: TGCGCCAGCAACCAGGGGACTAATGAAAAACTGTTTTTT. This translates into CASNQGTNEKLFF. Together with reference TRBV5-1 and TRBJ1-4, the CDR3 gives the full variable domain: KAGVTQTPRYLIKTRGQQVTLSCSPISGHRSVSWYQQTPGQGLQFLFEYFSETQRNKGNFPGRFSGRQFSNSRSEMNVSTLELGDSALYLCASNQGTNEKLFFGSGTQLSVL.

The gene calls are TRBV9 and TRBJ1-6; TRBD1 aligns across 10 bases. J lost 7 bases, V lost 0 bases, and 10 bases had no gene match. The germline V gene encodes CDR1 SGDLS and CDR2 YYNGEE. This CDR3 region has 18 residues. The CDR3 coding sequence is TGTGCCAGCAGCGTAGGCACCGGGACAGGGGAAAAGAATTCACCCCTCCACTTT. It specifies CASSVGTGTGEKNSPLHF.

This clonotype was observed many times. This chain joins TRBV6-5 and TRBJ1-2; D remains ambiguous. The CDR3 runs to 13 residues. V was cut by 0 bases and J by 8 bases, with 10 bases left in between. Germline CDR1 is MNHEY and CDR2 is SVGAGI. Written as DNA, the CDR3 is TGTGCCAGCAGTTACTCGAGAGTGGGCGGCTACACCTTC. Its protein is CASSYSRVGGYTF.

This clonotype was recorded a few times. V gene TRBV6-1 combines with J gene TRBJ2-1; 7 nucleotides align to TRBD2. This CDR3 is 15 amino acids long. The J segment lost 4 bases and the V segment lost 5 bases, leaving 8 bases of the junction unmatched. The germline V gene encodes CDR1 MNHNS and CDR2 SASEGT. The CDR3 region has the DNA TGTGCCAGCAGTCGAGCGGGATATTTGTACAATGAGCAGTTCTTC. Protein product: CASSRAGYLYNEQFF.

This clonotype was seen repeatedly, ten times or more. This chain uses TRBV27 with TRBJ1-2; no clear D. Trimming took off 4 bases at V and 6 bases at J, with 12 bases between the two ends. The CDR3 has 13 amino acids. The germline CDR1 and CDR2 sequences are MNHEY and SMNVEV (reference sequence). The CDR3 here is CASSYSPGDGYTF. The DNA of the CDR3 is TGTGCCAGCAGTTATTCCCCCGGGGATGGCTACACCTTC.

This clonotype was counted ten times or more. V usage is TRBV28 and J usage is TRBJ2-1; TRBD2 matches 11 bases. V was clipped by 6 bases and J by 6 bases; unmatched bases: 7. The germline V gene encodes CDR1 MDHEN and CDR2 SYDVKM. The CDR3 extends over 15 amino acids. CDR3 sequence: CASRYSGRAGNEQFF. DNA for the CDR3: TGTGCCAGCAGATATAGCGGGAGGGCGGGCAATGAGCAGTTCTTC.

In this sample, this clonotype turned up many times. The chain employs TRBV12-3 or TRBV12-4 and TRBJ2-2; 12 bases line up with TRBD2. This CDR3 contains 16 residues. V gave up 5 bases and J gave up 7 bases; unmatched junction bases: 8. This CDR3 is CASSPRLAGAFGELFF. The CDR3, as DNA: TGTGCCAGCAGTCCTCGACTAGCGGGAGCGTTCGGGGAGCTGTTTTTT.

Only one count was recorded for this clonotype. V gene TRBV15 combines with J gene TRBJ1-5; possible D gene TRBD1, 6 bases. Germline CDR1 reads LNHNV; CDR2 reads YYDKDF (reference sequence). CDR3 length equals 17 residues. The V gene lost 0 bases and the J gene lost 2 bases, with 14 bases spanning the gap. CDR3 loop: CATSRDFMAGGNQPQHF. The CDR3 DNA reads as TGTGCCACCAGCAGAGATTTCATGGCAGGGGGCAATCAGCCCCAGCATTTT. The complete variable domain, with remaining parts taken from reference TRBV15 and TRBJ1-5, reads DAMVIQNPRYQVTQFGKPVTLSCSQTLNHNVMYWYQQKSSQAPKLLFHYYDKDFNNEADTPDNFQSRRPNTSFCFLDIRSPGLGDTAMYLCATSRDFMAGGNQPQHFGDGTRLSIL.

To note about this clonotype: Since a much larger clone is just one base distant, this may be a read error. The rearrangement uses TRBV2 and TRBJ1-5; weak D call: TRBD1 (6 bases). Trimming removed 8 bases from V and 2 bases from J, with 13 bases in between. The V gene's germline CDR1 is SNHLY and CDR2 FYNNEI. The CDR3 runs 14 residues. Written as DNA, the CDR3 is TGTGCCAGCCGGGGGGGCCGAGGCAATCAGCCCCAGCATTTT. The encoded protein is CASRGGRGNQPQHF.

Note on this clonotype: Just one base apart from a much larger clone, this may be a read error. The V gene is TRBV29-1, the J gene TRBJ2-3, with D unclear. Per germline, CDR1 SQVTM and CDR2 ANQGSEA. There are 14 residues in the CDR3. The CDR3 is CSVVGSIRTDTRYF. The CDR3, as DNA: TGCAGCGTTGTAGGGTCAATCCGCACAGATACGCGGTATTTT.

This clonotype was seen at least ten times. The chain links TRBV28 to TRBJ1-5; D is uncertain. V lost 3 bases and J lost 5, with 14 bases in between. There are 15 residues in the CDR3. Germline V lookup: CDR1 MDHEN, CDR2 SYDVKM. CDR3 residues: CASSLRPGSYQPQHF. The CDR3 bases are TGTGCCAGCAGTTTGAGGCCAGGAAGTTATCAGCCCCAGCATTTT.

This CDR3 is CASSETVPGGYTF. The CDR3 coding sequence is TGTGCCAGCTCGGAGACAGTCCCGGGAGGCTACACCTTC. This chain connects TRBV5-6 to TRBJ1-2; D might be TRBD1 (5 bases). The CDR3 is made up of 13 amino acids. CDR1 and CDR2 from the germline V gene are SGHDT and YYEEEE. V gave up 7 bases and J gave up 8 bases, with 18 bases separating them.

The chain links TRBV28 to TRBJ1-4, with D possibly being TRBD1 (5 bases). This CDR3 region has 15 residues. CDR1 is MDHEN and CDR2 is SYDVKM in the germline V gene. V was shortened by 4 bases and J by 4 bases, with 13 bases between the two germline ends. CDR3 in DNA: TGTGCCAGCAGTTCGGGGCAGGCCCTTAATGAAAAACTGTTTTTT. Its protein is CASSSGQALNEKLFF.

Remarks on this clonotype: This may come from a read error, since a much larger clone is one base off. This chain uses TRBV24-1 with TRBJ2-1; TRBD2 matches at 8 bases. The V segment lost 6 bases and the J segment 7 bases; nucleotides outside the gene matches: 10. From germline, CDR1 is KGHDR and CDR2 SFDVKD. This CDR3 is 15 amino acids long. CDR3 protein: CATSIKAGANNEQFF. In nucleotides, the CDR3 is TGTGCCACCAGTATTAAAGCGGGAGCCAATAATGAGCAGTTCTTC.

This clonotype was detected a few times. The chain employs TRBV20-1 and TRBJ2-1, with TRBD2 identical over 11 bases. The CDR3 loop spans 17 amino acids. Looked up from germline, CDR1 is DFQATT and CDR2 is SNEGSKA (reference sequence). The junction had 8 bases not matched to a gene; V was cut back by 3 bases and J by 1 base. CDR3 protein: CSASSGLAGGSYNEQFF. In DNA form, the CDR3 reads TGCAGTGCTAGCTCGGGGCTAGCGGGAGGTTCCTACAATGAGCAGTTCTTC.

This clonotype showed up just a few times. A clone one base away is much larger, so this may be a read error. The gene calls are TRBV28 and TRBJ1-5; no definite D call. V was trimmed by 2 bases and J by 8 bases, leaving 13 bases between them. This CDR3 is 14 amino acids long. Germline assignment: CDR1 MDHEN and CDR2 SYDVKM. CDR3 region: CASSLGIQNEPQHF. CDR3 coding DNA: TGTGCCAGCAGTTTAGGGATACAGAATGAGCCCCAGCATTTT. Variable domain in full (rest from reference TRBV28 and TRBJ1-5): DVKVTQSSRYLVKRTGEKVFLECVQDMDHENMFWYRQDPGLGLRLIYFSYDVKMKEKGDIPEGYSVSREKKERFSLILESASTNQTSMYLCASSLGIQNEPQHFGDGTRLSIL.

This clonotype was observed many times. The CDR3 DNA reads TGTGCCAGCAGTGACTGGCGGGAGGGCCGATCGACAGATACGCAGTATTTT. Its translation is CASSDWREGRSTDTQYF. V and J are TRBV2 and TRBJ2-3, with 9 positions matching TRBD2. Trimming cost V 3 bases and J 3 bases; bases outside gene matches: 10. The CDR3 length is 17 residues. In germline, CDR1 is SNHLY, CDR2 FYNNEI.

The rearrangement uses TRBV15 and TRBJ2-2; D is possibly TRBD2 (6 bases). The V end lost 3 bases, the J end lost 2 bases, and 13 bases lay between the germline ends. The CDR3 spans 16 residues. Germline V gives CDR1 LNHNV, CDR2 YYDKDF (reference sequence). CDR3 coding DNA: TGTGCCACCAGCAGTCACGGACTACAAAACACCGGGGAGCTGTTTTTT. Its translation: CATSSHGLQNTGELFF.

This clonotype was observed a handful of times. The V and J genes are TRBV28 and TRBJ1-1, with a possible D match to TRBD1 (6 bases). CDR1 and CDR2 from the germline V gene are MDHEN and SYDVKM. The CDR3 runs to 15 residues. Trimming stripped 5 bases from V and 4 bases from J, with 17 bases between. CDR3 nucleotides: TGTGCCAGCAGTCAGGGGCGGGGGTGGAGCACTGAAGCTTTCTTT. It codes for CASSQGRGWSTEAFF. Supplemented by reference TRBV28 and TRBJ1-1, the full variable domain reads DVKVTQSSRYLVKRTGEKVFLECVQDMDHENMFWYRQDPGLGLRLIYFSYDVKMKEKGDIPEGYSVSREKKERFSLILESASTNQTSMYLCASSQGRGWSTEAFFGQGTRLTVV.